This entry lists 5 T cell receptor beta chains sequenced from one sample in a study of blood T cell repertoires in COVID-19. TCRdb's copy holds only in-frame clones and misses some; the assay was immunoSEQ multiplex PCR. This table has around 78,000 clones, more than 75% appearing once. The sequenced sample consisted of peripheral blood. These receptors originate from a human donor in a cohort sampled during active COVID-19.

This rearrangement joins TRBV6-4 to TRBJ2-2; D is unresolved. V was pared by 7 bases and J by 0 bases, with 9 bases between. Looked up from germline, CDR1 is MRHNA and CDR2 is SNTAGT. The CDR3 extends over 14 amino acids. The CDR3 is CASMAQTNTGELFF. Here the CDR3 DNA reads TGTGCCAGCATGGCACAGACGAACACCGGGGAGCTGTTTTTT.

The table lists this clone with a few counts. The chain joins TRBV7-9 to TRBJ1-4; D is uncertain. The germline V gene has CDR1 SEHNR and CDR2 FQNEAQ (reference sequence). Trimming pared 5 bases from V and 5 bases from J, leaving 15 bases between. The CDR3 has 15 residues. The CDR3 loop is CASSLKGSGNEKLFF. As DNA, the CDR3 is TGTGCCAGCAGCCTCAAAGGGTCGGGGAATGAAAAACTGTTTTTT.

This clone was picked up one time. CDR3 sequence (DNA): TGCGCCAGCAGCCTCCAGGAGGGCCACGAGCAGTACTTC. Residues: CASSLQEGHEQYF. This sequence joins TRBV5-1 and TRBJ2-7, with D tentatively TRBD2 (6 bases). This CDR3 has 13 amino acids. The V gene lost 4 bases and the J gene lost 5 bases, with 13 bases spanning the gap. Per the germline V gene, CDR1 is SGHRS and CDR2 is YFSETQ.

The chain carries TRBV6-5 and TRBJ2-5; 10 positions agree with TRBD2. Germline V lookup: CDR1 MNHEY, CDR2 SVGAGI. J lost 4 bases, V lost 2 bases, and 7 bases had no gene match. The CDR3 has 16 residues. The CDR3 loop is CASSYPASGGLETQYF. In DNA form, the CDR3 reads TGTGCCAGCAGTTACCCGGCTAGCGGGGGTCTAGAGACCCAGTACTTC.

V and J are TRBV5-4 and TRBJ1-2; D is possibly TRBD1 (6 bases). V lost 5 bases and J lost 8, with 25 bases in between. CDR1 and CDR2 (germline): SGHNT, YYREEE (reference sequence). The CDR3 extends over 16 amino acids. The DNA for the CDR3 is TGTGCCAGCAGGGGGGCTGGGCAGGGTGCCTTTATCGGCTACACCTTC. Translation: CASRGAGQGAFIGYTF.